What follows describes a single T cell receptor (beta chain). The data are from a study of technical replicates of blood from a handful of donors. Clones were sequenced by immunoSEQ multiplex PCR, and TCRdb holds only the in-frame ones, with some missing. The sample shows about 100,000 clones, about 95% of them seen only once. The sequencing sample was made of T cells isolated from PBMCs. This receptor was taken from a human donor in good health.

The CDR3 bases are TGCGCCAGCAGCCAAGATTGGGGGACAGGGATCCTCTATGGCTACACCTTC. This sequence encodes CASSQDWGTGILYGYTF. The rearrangement joins TRBV4-3 to TRBJ1-2, with 9 bases lining up with TRBD1. The CDR3 runs to 17 residues. Trimming took 0 bases from V and 4 from J; bases not matched to a gene: 9. Germline V CDR1 and CDR2: LGHNA, YSLEER.